This T cell receptor (beta chain) comes out of a study of T cells in localized non-small cell lung cancer. Study results and limitations: Peak T cell clonality was found in uninvolved adjacent lung, exceeding tumor. Only one tumor region was sequenced, so heterogeneity remains possible.

Using immunoSEQ multiplex PCR, the repertoire was profiled, and TCRdb retains in-frame clones only, with some absent. In the table there are some 55,000 clones, approximately 83% of which are singletons. Concerning this clone itself: Its antigen is unknown.

This TCR came from a female donor at least 60 years old with stage II squamous cell lung carcinoma. Here the sequenced sample was peripheral blood, taken before any cancer treatment.

The CDR3 sequence is CASSQTGGRTNEKLFF. Written as DNA, the CDR3 is TGCGCCAGCAGCCAAACAGGGGGGCGGACTAATGAAAAACTGTTTTTT. The V gene is TRBV4-1, the J gene TRBJ1-4; 8 bases agree with TRBD1. CDR1 is MGHRA and CDR2 is YSYEKL in the germline V gene. Trimming took 2 bases from V and 2 from J; bases not matched to a gene: 4. The CDR3 spans 16 residues.